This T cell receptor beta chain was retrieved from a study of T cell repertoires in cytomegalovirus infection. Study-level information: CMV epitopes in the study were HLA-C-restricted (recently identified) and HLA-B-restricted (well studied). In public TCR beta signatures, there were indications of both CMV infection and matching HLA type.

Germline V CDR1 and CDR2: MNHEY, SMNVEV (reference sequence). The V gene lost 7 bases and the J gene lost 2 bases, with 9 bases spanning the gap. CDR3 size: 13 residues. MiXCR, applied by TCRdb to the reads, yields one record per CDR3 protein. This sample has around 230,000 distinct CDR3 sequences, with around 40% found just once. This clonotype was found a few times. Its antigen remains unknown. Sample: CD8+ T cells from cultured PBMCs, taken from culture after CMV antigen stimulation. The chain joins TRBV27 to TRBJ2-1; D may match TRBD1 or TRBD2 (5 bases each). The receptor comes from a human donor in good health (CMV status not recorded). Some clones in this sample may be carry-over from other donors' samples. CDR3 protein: CASKRGAYNEQFF. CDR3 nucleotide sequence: TGTGCCAGCAAGCGAGGGGCCTACAATGAGCAGTTCTTC.